What follows is one T cell receptor (beta chain) and its context. This sample is part of a study of blood T cell repertoires in COVID-19. Study in general: PBMCs, B-cell-depleted T cells, or T cells were the source of the cDNA or gDNA that made up the material.

Sequencing was performed with immunoSEQ multiplex PCR; in TCRdb, only in-frame clones are kept and a portion is missing. The sample shows about 210,000 clones, 81% of them seen only once. This study enrolled people aged 18 to 89 from about two dozen US geographic areas. The origin of this receptor is a man aged 40-49 years who had recovered from COVID-19. The specimen sequenced was PBMCs or T cells enriched from blood (not recorded which).

The CDR3 nucleotides are TGTGCCAGTAGTATTTTGTCTAGCGGGATGGCAGATACGCAGTATTTT. This translates into CASSILSSGMADTQYF. V usage is TRBV19 and J usage is TRBJ2-3, with TRBD2 identical over 9 bases. The CDR3 runs to 16 residues. Germline CDR1 reads LNHDA; CDR2 reads SQIVND (reference sequence). After removal of 3 bases from V and 4 bases from J, the junction contained 8 bases not matched to a gene.